The present T cell receptor (beta chain) was sequenced within a study of CD8+CD57+ T cells in acquired aplastic anemia. As for the study in general: Yields of DNA that came from sorted CD4+ and CD8+ cells averaged 3.2 ug.

Only patients with CD8+CD57+ cell expansion on flow cytometry were chosen for sequencing. Diagnosis of severe acquired aplastic anemia applied to all patients. CDR3 and TCR beta VDJ profiling relied on a genomic DNA template. Each CDR3 protein gets one entry after TCRdb re-called the reads with MiXCR. The sample holds some 180,000 distinct CDR3 sequences, around 63% seen once. Findings of the study overall: Patients shared some 29 CD8+ CDR3 sequences with controls.

In the case of this clonotype: The antigen remains undetermined.

Germline CDR1 is SEHNR and CDR2 is FQNEAQ (reference sequence). The CDR3 spans 14 residues. Trimming took 5 bases from V and 5 from J, leaving 16 bases between them. Sequencing was performed on sorted CD4+, CD8+, or CD8+CD57+ T cells (not recorded which) from PBMCs. The TCR was taken from a human donor with aplastic anemia. V usage is TRBV7-9 and J usage is TRBJ2-7; TRBD1 might be the D (5 bases). CDR3 bases: TGTGCCAGCAGCCAACGGGCAGGGTTGGACGAGCAGTACTTC. It translates to CASSQRAGLDEQYF.